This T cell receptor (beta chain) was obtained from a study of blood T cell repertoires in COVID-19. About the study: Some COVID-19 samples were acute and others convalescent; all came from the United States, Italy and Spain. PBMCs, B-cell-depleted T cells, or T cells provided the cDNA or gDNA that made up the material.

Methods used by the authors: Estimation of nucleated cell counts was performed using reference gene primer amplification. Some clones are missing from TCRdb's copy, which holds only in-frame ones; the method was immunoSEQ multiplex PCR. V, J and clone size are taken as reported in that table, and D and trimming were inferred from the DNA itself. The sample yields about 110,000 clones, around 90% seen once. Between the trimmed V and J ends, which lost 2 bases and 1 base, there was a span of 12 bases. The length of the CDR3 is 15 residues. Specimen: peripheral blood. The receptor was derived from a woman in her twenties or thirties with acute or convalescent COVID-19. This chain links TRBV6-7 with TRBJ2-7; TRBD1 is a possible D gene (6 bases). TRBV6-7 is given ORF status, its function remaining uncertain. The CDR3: CASSYGGHWSYEQYF. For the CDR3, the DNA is TGTGCCAGCAGTTACGGGGGACACTGGTCCTACGAGCAGTACTTC.